This TCR beta chain was sequenced in a study of T-cell reconstitution after alpha-beta-depleted transplantation in children. Study findings and constraints: Surviving recipient cells, namely T cells and thymic progenitors, were the source of high day-60 TCRbeta diversity in some patients. Reported findings indicate that, about two months after transplant, alpha-beta T cells came from several hundred expanded clones, which were derived from non-depleted graft cells. T cells produced anew were the main source of T-cell counts and diversity one year after transplant.

During its preparation, the TCRbeta library received unique molecular identifiers. TCRdb fed the PCR reads into MiXCR, producing one record per CDR3 protein. The table records about 980,000 distinct CDR3 sequences, around 30% of them present only once. This clonotype was seen a few times. Its antigen is not identified. The clonotype originates from a boy in the first two years of life who had a stem cell transplant for SCID, so the T cells may come from the graft donor. Specimen: PBMCs, mostly from graft donor cells, collected 360 days after TCRalphabeta/CD19-depleted stem cell transplant.

In DNA, the CDR3 is TGTGCCAGCAGCGTCGCCCCTAGGTGGAGCGGAAACACCATATATTTT. Translated: CASSVAPRWSGNTIYF. V is TRBV9 and J is TRBJ1-3; D uncertain. The CDR3 runs to 16 residues. Germline values: CDR1 SGDLS, CDR2 YYNGEE. The V end was cut by 2 bases, the J end by 4 bases, with 16 bases between.